One sample yielded the 32 T cell receptor beta chains listed below, sequenced in a study of T-cell reconstitution after alpha-beta-depleted transplantation in children. Unique molecular identifiers were incorporated into the prepared TCRbeta library. TCRdb re-analysed the PCR reads in MiXCR, keeping a single row per CDR3 protein. The repertoire has 700,000 to 850,000 distinct CDR3 sequences, around 15% of them found once; the top ten carry roughly 4.8%. This specimen consisted of PBMCs, mostly from graft donor cells, obtained 360 days after TCRalphabeta/CD19-depleted stem cell transplant. These TCRs come from a male patient under 18 who had a stem cell transplant for acute lymphoblastic leukemia, so the T cells may come from the graft donor.

This clonotype was seen more than once but under ten times. The chain couples TRBV7-8 to TRBJ1-5; D call uncertain. Germline values: CDR1 SGHVS, CDR2 FQNEAQ. The CDR3 length is 15 residues. The V end was cut by 4 bases, the J end by 0 bases, with 10 bases between. As DNA, the CDR3 is TGTGCCAGCAGCTCGCGCGTTAATAGCAATCAGCCCCAGCATTTT. Amino acids: CASSSRVNSNQPQHF.

This clonotype was counted only a few times. This chain joins TRBV29-1 and TRBJ1-2; D is perhaps TRBD1 (5 bases). Germline V gives CDR1 SQVTM, CDR2 ANQGSEA. V was shortened by 3 bases and J by 1 base, with 21 bases between the two germline ends. The CDR3 runs to 17 residues. CDR3 bases: TGCAGCGTTGATAGAAACAGGTTGGACCGCTATAACTATGGCTACACCTTC. It codes for CSVDRNRLDRYNYGYTF.

This clonotype was picked up a small number of times. This sequence joins TRBV7-7 and TRBJ2-3; unclear D gene. Germline lookup yields CDR1 SSHAT and CDR2 FNYEAQ (reference sequence). This CDR3 comprises 15 residues. Trimming pared 0 bases from V and 2 bases from J, leaving 9 bases between. CDR3 residues: CASSLAGRLTDTQYF. The CDR3 DNA is TGTGCCAGCAGCTTAGCGGGCAGGCTCACAGATACGCAGTATTTT.

Ten or more counts support this clonotype. Germline and junction disagree at one end, which may indicate a read error. The rearrangement joins TRBV5-1 to TRBJ1-2; D not certain. The CDR3 is made up of 14 amino acids. Germline V lookup: CDR1 SGHRS, CDR2 YFSETQ. The CDR3 protein is CASSLVAGNYGYTF. The DNA for the CDR3 is TGTGCCAGCAGCTTAGTAGCCGGGAACTATGGCTACACCTTC.

This clonotype has a count of ten or more. This rearrangement joins TRBV5-1 to TRBJ2-7, with a tentative D call TRBD2 (6 bases). V lost 0 bases and J lost 4, with 11 bases in between. The CDR3 extends over 14 amino acids. The germline V gene encodes CDR1 SGHRS and CDR2 YFSETQ. The CDR3 region has the DNA TGCGCCAGCAGCTTGGTCGGGGGATTATACGAGCAGTACTTC. This sequence encodes CASSLVGGLYEQYF.

This chain joins TRBV4-1 and TRBJ1-5; D not resolved. The CDR3 contains 16 residues. The germline V and J ends were trimmed by 1 base and 0 bases, with 10 bases remaining between them. Germline CDR1 and CDR2: MGHRA and YSYEKL. The CDR3 protein is CASSQVGLLSNQPQHF. The CDR3 DNA reads as TGCGCCAGCAGCCAAGTAGGCCTCCTTAGCAATCAGCCCCAGCATTTT.

The chain uses TRBV20-1 and TRBJ1-1, with D unresolved. This CDR3 contains 13 residues. Germline-derived CDR1 and CDR2 are DFQATT and SNEGSKA (reference sequence). The ends were cut back, 6 bases at V and 3 bases at J, with 14 bases in the middle. For the CDR3, the DNA is TGCAGTGCCAAGACAAACTGGGACACTGAAGCTTTCTTT. This codes for CSAKTNWDTEAFF.

In this sample, this clonotype turned up many times. The chain couples TRBV4-2 to TRBJ2-7; the D is unclear. The CDR3 spans 13 residues. V was pared by 0 bases and J by 0 bases, with 3 bases between. The germline CDR1 and CDR2 sequences are LGHNA and YNFKEQ. The CDR3 here is CASSQDYSYEQYF. The CDR3 DNA is TGTGCCAGCAGCCAAGACTACTCCTACGAGCAGTACTTC.

This clonotype has only a few counts. The chain has TRBV5-1 and TRBJ1-4, with 7 bases aligning to TRBD1. Unmatched junction bases numbered 6, after V lost 2 bases and J lost 8 bases. Germline-derived CDR1 and CDR2 are SGHRS and YFSETQ. The CDR3 contains 14 residues. Here the CDR3 DNA reads TGCGCCAGCAGCTTACACAGGGGAGGGGAAAAACTGTTTTTT. As protein: CASSLHRGGEKLFF. Supplemented by reference TRBV5-1 and TRBJ1-4, the full variable domain reads KAGVTQTPRYLIKTRGQQVTLSCSPISGHRSVSWYQQTPGQGLQFLFEYFSETQRNKGNFPGRFSGRQFSNSRSEMNVSTLELGDSALYLCASSLHRGGEKLFFGSGTQLSVL.

This chain links TRBV7-6 with TRBJ1-1; D is uncertain. V was shortened by 4 bases and J by 1 base, with 16 bases between the two germline ends. Germline V gene sequence: CDR1 SGHVS, CDR2 FNYEAQ. The CDR3 covers 16 residues. CDR3 residues: CASSWPGSPANTEAFF. For the CDR3, the DNA is TGTGCCAGCAGCTGGCCGGGTTCGCCTGCGAACACTGAAGCTTTCTTT.

This clonotype was counted a few times. V and J are TRBV2 and TRBJ2-5; 9 nucleotides match TRBD1. The CDR3 extends over 15 amino acids. J gave up 4 bases and V 8 bases, and 11 bases lay outside the gene matches. Germline V gene lookup returns CDR1 SNHLY and CDR2 FYNNEI. The CDR3: CASPPGTGNGETQYF. In DNA, the CDR3 is TGTGCCAGCCCTCCCGGGACAGGGAACGGAGAGACCCAGTACTTC. Full variable domain (remainder filled in from reference TRBV2 and TRBJ2-5): EPEVTQTPSHQVTQMGQEVILRCVPISNHLYFYWYRQILGQKVEFLVSFYNNEISEKSEIFDDQFSVERPDGSNFTLKIRSTKLEDSAMYFCASPPGTGNGETQYFGPGTRLLVL.

This clonotype was seen ten or more times. The rearrangement joins TRBV4-1 to TRBJ1-5; no clear D gene. Germline CDR1 reads MGHRA; CDR2 reads YSYEKL. CDR3 length equals 13 residues. Trimming left V 1 base short and J 9 bases short, with 10 bases between. This CDR3 reads CASSQGGPRPQHF. DNA of the CDR3: TGCGCCAGCAGCCAAGGCGGCCCTCGGCCCCAGCATTTT.

Only a few counts were recorded for this clonotype. The rearrangement links TRBV11-3 to TRBJ2-1, with 7 bases lining up with TRBD2. Trimming at V came to 4 bases and at J to 9 bases, leaving 15 bases not matched to a gene. Germline V lookup: CDR1 SGHNT, CDR2 YENEEA. The CDR3 extends over 16 amino acids. The CDR3 sequence: CASSSVAGTAWGEQFF. DNA for the CDR3: TGTGCCAGCAGCTCCGTAGCGGGCACAGCGTGGGGTGAGCAGTTCTTC.

In this sample, this clonotype turned up a few times. The chain uses TRBV5-1 and TRBJ2-2; unclear D gene. The CDR3 has 13 amino acids. Trimming pared 2 bases from V and 6 bases from J, leaving 8 bases between. Germline loops: CDR1 SGHRS, CDR2 YFSETQ. The DNA for the CDR3 is TGCGCCAGCAGCTTCATATTATCCGGGGAGCTGTTTTTT. This encodes CASSFILSGELFF. The full variable domain, completed using reference TRBV5-1 and TRBJ2-2, is KAGVTQTPRYLIKTRGQQVTLSCSPISGHRSVSWYQQTPGQGLQFLFEYFSETQRNKGNFPGRFSGRQFSNSRSEMNVSTLELGDSALYLCASSFILSGELFFGEGSRLTVL.

This clonotype was detected a few times. The CDR3 spells CASSLGSRGTETQYF. For the CDR3, the DNA is TGTGCCAGCAGCTTAGGAAGCAGGGGAACTGAGACCCAGTACTTC. The genes are TRBV7-9 and TRBJ2-5, with a tentative D call TRBD1 (6 bases). CDR3 size: 15 residues. Germline V gives CDR1 SEHNR, CDR2 FQNEAQ (reference sequence). The V end lost 1 base, the J end lost 5 bases, and 14 bases lay between the germline ends.

This clonotype was seen many times. V and J are TRBV4-1 and TRBJ2-1; 11 bases fit TRBD1. With V trimmed by 4 bases and J by 9 bases, 8 bases remained unmatched. The CDR3 spans 15 residues. The germline gives CDR1 MGHRA, CDR2 YSYEKL. The CDR3 loop is CASSPPRTGGTEQFF. In DNA form, the CDR3 reads TGCGCCAGCAGCCCCCCCAGGACAGGGGGCACTGAGCAGTTCTTC.

This clonotype is a singleton in its sample. The chain has TRBV19 and TRBJ1-2; D is unresolved. The germline V and J ends were trimmed by 8 bases and 6 bases, with 7 bases remaining between them. The CDR3 is 10 residues long. CDR1 and CDR2 from the germline V gene are LNHDA and SQIVND (reference sequence). In DNA form, the CDR3 reads TGTGCCAGTCTCGGGCATGGCTACACCTTC. Amino acids: CASLGHGYTF. Using reference TRBV19 and TRBJ1-2 for the parts outside the CDR3, the full variable domain is DGGITQSPKYLFRKEGQNVTLSCEQNLNHDAMYWYRQDPGQGLRLIYYSQIVNDFQKGDIAEGYSVSREKKESFPLTVTSAQKNPTAFYLCASLGHGYTFGSGTRLTVV.

V and J are TRBV7-9 and TRBJ2-7; D might be TRBD2 (6 bases). Germline loops: CDR1 SEHNR, CDR2 FQNEAQ (reference sequence). Trimming took off 4 bases at V and 0 bases at J, with 13 bases between the two ends. This CDR3 has 15 amino acids. Here the CDR3 DNA reads TGTGCCAGCAGCTCGGCGGGGCCGAGCTCCTACGAGCAGTACTTC. Its protein product is CASSSAGPSSYEQYF.

In this sample, this clonotype turned up a few times. The DNA of the CDR3 is TGCGCCAGCAGCCAGGCCGGGTGGGGACCCACCAGGCCAAAGAACACCGGGGAGCTGTTTTTT. Translation: CASSQAGWGPTRPKNTGELFF. This chain joins TRBV4-1 and TRBJ2-2; D is perhaps TRBD1 or TRBD2 (5 bases each). The CDR3 sequence is 21 residues long. Germline V gene lookup returns CDR1 MGHRA and CDR2 YSYEKL. Trimming shortened V by 3 bases and J by 1 base, and 27 bases separated the two germline ends.

This clonotype came up a few times. The chain couples TRBV5-1 to TRBJ2-1, with D possibly called TRBD1 or TRBD2 (5 bases each). V lost 5 bases to trimming and J lost 4 bases, with 19 bases between them. CDR1 and CDR2 (germline): SGHRS, YFSETQ. The length of the CDR3 is 16 residues. This chain's CDR3 is CASRRPRGPGYNEQFF. Written as DNA, the CDR3 is TGCGCCAGCAGGAGACCGAGGGGCCCGGGTTACAATGAGCAGTTCTTC.

This clonotype was seen a few times. The rearrangement joins TRBV12-3 or TRBV12-4 to TRBJ2-1; TRBD2 matches 7 bases. V gave up 8 bases and J gave up 1 base; unmatched junction bases: 8. The CDR3 is made up of 15 amino acids. The CDR3 sequence: CASAPGTTSYNEQFF. DNA of the CDR3: TGTGCCAGCGCCCCCGGGACTACATCCTACAATGAGCAGTTCTTC.

The chain recombines TRBV29-1 with TRBJ1-1; no firm D call. V was cut by 0 bases and J by 6 bases, with 8 bases left in between. The CDR3 is 12 residues long. From germline, CDR1 is SQVTM and CDR2 ANQGSEA. The CDR3, as DNA: TGCAGCGTTGAAGAAAGGTATGCTGAAGCTTTCTTT. It yields the protein CSVEERYAEAFF.

This clonotype has a handful of counts. The rearrangement links TRBV5-1 to TRBJ2-1, with 7 bases lining up with TRBD2. V was clipped by 4 bases and J by 9 bases; unmatched bases: 10. Looked up from germline, CDR1 is SGHRS and CDR2 is YFSETQ. The CDR3 extends over 14 amino acids. The CDR3 loop reads CASSTEKGRVEQFF. The CDR3, as DNA: TGCGCCAGCAGCACCGAAAAGGGGAGGGTTGAGCAGTTCTTC.

In this sample, this clonotype turned up a few times. The rearrangement links TRBV5-1 to TRBJ2-3; 8 positions agree with TRBD1. The ends lost 6 bases at V and 6 bases at J; junction bases unmatched: 9. Germline V gene data show CDR1 as SGHRS and CDR2 as YFSETQ. This CDR3 region has 14 residues. The CDR3 loop is CASTPGHRGDTQYF. The CDR3 nucleotides read TGCGCCAGCACACCGGGACACAGGGGGGATACGCAGTATTTT. The full variable domain, in which reference TRBV5-1 and TRBJ2-3 provide the parts outside the CDR3, is KAGVTQTPRYLIKTRGQQVTLSCSPISGHRSVSWYQQTPGQGLQFLFEYFSETQRNKGNFPGRFSGRQFSNSRSEMNVSTLELGDSALYLCASTPGHRGDTQYFGPGTRLTVL.

This clonotype turned up a few times. The chain has TRBV3-1 and TRBJ2-4; 8 positions match TRBD1. The CDR3 has 15 residues. The V and J ends lost 4 bases and 4 bases, in that order; junction bases with no gene match: 6. The germline V gene has CDR1 LGHDT and CDR2 YNNKEL (reference sequence). The CDR3: CASSPWGQVKNIQYF. The CDR3 coding sequence is TGTGCCAGCAGCCCTTGGGGACAGGTGAAAAACATTCAGTACTTC.

A few counts support this clonotype. The chain is built from TRBV11-2 and TRBJ2-1; 9 nucleotides agree with TRBD2. Trimming at V came to 1 base and at J to 8 bases, leaving 6 bases not matched to a gene. The CDR3 has 15 amino acids. CDR1 and CDR2 (germline): SGHAT, FQNNGV. The CDR3 loop is CASSLGAGTSYEQFF. DNA of the CDR3: TGTGCCAGCAGCTTAGGCGCCGGGACTAGCTATGAGCAGTTCTTC.

This clonotype was found a few times. The V and J genes are TRBV6-5 and TRBJ1-1; D possibly corresponds to TRBD1 (5 bases). The CDR3 totals 14 residues. Germline lookup yields CDR1 MNHEY and CDR2 SVGAGI. V was trimmed by 2 bases and J by 10 bases, leaving 17 bases between them. CDR3 protein: CASSYAGARGGAFF. In nucleotides, the CDR3 is TGTGCCAGCAGTTACGCTGGGGCCCGGGGGGGAGCTTTCTTT.

This clonotype was observed a few times. The chain couples TRBV24-1 to TRBJ2-5, with TRBD1 identical over 8 bases. Germline CDR1 reads KGHDR; CDR2 reads SFDVKD. The CDR3 is 19 amino acids. Trimming removed 7 bases from V and 1 base from J; junction bases left unmatched: 19. The CDR3 spells CATSATRTGRLSIQETQYF. DNA for the CDR3: TGTGCCACCAGCGCCACAAGGACAGGGAGATTGTCGATCCAAGAGACCCAGTACTTC.

This clonotype was observed many times. The chain employs TRBV29-1 and TRBJ2-1; D remains unclear. This CDR3 is built from 12 residues. Germline V gives CDR1 SQVTM, CDR2 ANQGSEA. Trimming took 2 bases from V and 5 from J, leaving 7 bases between them. The CDR3 DNA follows: TGCAGCGTTGAAAGAGCAAACAATGAGCAGTTCTTC. Its translation: CSVERANNEQFF.

In this sample, this clonotype turned up a few times. The CDR3 coding sequence is TGCAGTGCTAGAGATGTGTCTAGGGCCGAGGGTACACCCCTCCACTTT. As protein: CSARDVSRAEGTPLHF. V and J are TRBV20-1 and TRBJ1-6; D is unclear. The V end lost 0 bases, the J end lost 11 bases, and 20 bases lay between the germline ends. Germline loops: CDR1 DFQATT, CDR2 SNEGSKA (reference sequence). This CDR3 is built from 16 residues.

This clonotype was counted ten times or more. CDR3 DNA: TGTGCCAGCAGTTTTTATGGTATAGAAAACACCATATATTTT. It specifies CASSFYGIENTIYF. This chain connects TRBV12-3 or TRBV12-4 to TRBJ1-3, with D uncertain. This CDR3 region has 14 residues. The V gene lost 3 bases and the J gene lost 6 bases, with 12 bases spanning the gap.

V gene TRBV5-1 combines with J gene TRBJ1-2, with 7 bases aligning to TRBD1. The CDR3 runs 16 residues. Germline CDR1 SGHRS, CDR2 YFSETQ. Trimming at V came to 2 bases and at J to 0 bases, leaving 7 bases not matched to a gene. The CDR3 is CASSLIPGQTNYGYTF. Here the CDR3 DNA reads TGCGCCAGCAGCTTAATTCCGGGACAGACTAACTATGGCTACACCTTC. Based on the CDR3 plus reference TRBV5-1 and TRBJ1-2, the full variable domain is KAGVTQTPRYLIKTRGQQVTLSCSPISGHRSVSWYQQTPGQGLQFLFEYFSETQRNKGNFPGRFSGRQFSNSRSEMNVSTLELGDSALYLCASSLIPGQTNYGYTFGSGTRLTVV.